These 27 T cell receptor beta chains were sequenced from one sample in a study of response to subunit inactivated influenza vaccine. TCRdb re-called the RT-PCR reads through MiXCR, storing one row per CDR3 protein. The data show over 650,000 distinct CDR3 sequences, approximately 18% seen once. The starting material was PBMCs from blood, obtained 5 days after vaccination. The origin of the receptors is a man aged 50 to 60 who received an inactivated influenza vaccine.

This clonotype has at least ten counts. The V and J genes are TRBV18 and TRBJ2-1; D tentatively fits TRBD1 or TRBD2 (5 bases each). The V gene's germline CDR1 is KGHSH and CDR2 LQKENI. This CDR3 region has 13 residues. Trimming cost V 2 bases and J 6 bases, with 8 bases left between them. The CDR3 DNA is TGTGCCAGCTCACCAATGAGGGGCAATGAGCAGTTCTTC. As protein: CASSPMRGNEQFF.

The CDR3, as DNA: TGTGCCTGGAGTGGCGGGAGGGGCTTGAGCGAGCAGTACTTC. The encoded protein is CAWSGGRGLSEQYF. The chain carries TRBV30 and TRBJ2-7; TRBD2 matches at 9 bases. This CDR3 is 14 amino acids long. V trimming: 1 base; J trimming: 6 bases; junction bases outside the gene matches: 7. Germline values: CDR1 GTSNPN, CDR2 SVGIG (reference sequence).

In its sample, this clonotype was seen a few times. This chain joins TRBV9 and TRBJ1-4, with 7 nucleotides matching TRBD1. Germline-derived CDR1 and CDR2 are SGDLS and YYNGEE. This CDR3 has 16 residues. V gave up 3 bases and J gave up 8 bases; unmatched junction bases: 13. As DNA, the CDR3 is TGTGCCAGCAGCGCGATGTTCGGACAGGTGGGCGAAAAACTGTTTTTT. This codes for CASSAMFGQVGEKLFF.

This clonotype has a handful of counts. This chain uses TRBV20-1 with TRBJ1-3; D is perhaps TRBD1 (5 bases). Germline lookup yields CDR1 DFQATT and CDR2 SNEGSKA (reference sequence). The CDR3 consists of 14 residues. V gave up 5 bases and J gave up 4 bases, with 15 bases separating them. In nucleotides, the CDR3 is TGCAGTGCTCGGGCCGGGGAGGGGGGAAACACCATATATTTT. As protein: CSARAGEGGNTIYF.

This clonotype occurred many times. V is TRBV12-3 or TRBV12-4 and J is TRBJ2-2; D is unclear. CDR3 size: 16 residues. Deletions cut 4 bases from V and 6 bases from J, with 18 bases between. The CDR3: CASSSLAAVGSGELFF. For the CDR3, the DNA is TGTGCCAGCAGTTCCTTGGCGGCAGTAGGTTCCGGGGAGCTGTTTTTT.

The chain couples TRBV11-2 to TRBJ2-7; 11 bases map to TRBD2. Trimming at V came to 6 bases and at J to 0 bases, leaving 7 bases not matched to a gene. Germline CDR1 and CDR2: SGHAT and FQNNGV. CDR3 size: 16 residues. Written as DNA, the CDR3 is TGTGCCAGCAGGGCTCTAGCGGGGGGACTCTCCTACGAGCAGTACTTC. Its translation: CASRALAGGLSYEQYF.

The chain carries TRBV6-1 and TRBJ1-1; D gene uncertain. The CDR3 totals 15 residues. Germline values: CDR1 MNHNS, CDR2 SASEGT. V lost 5 bases to trimming and J lost 1 base, with 14 bases between them. CDR3 in amino acids: CASSPPGVGNTEAFF. The CDR3 nucleotides read TGTGCCAGCAGTCCCCCCGGTGTAGGGAACACTGAAGCTTTCTTT.

This clonotype was picked up a small number of times. The chain joins TRBV6-2 or TRBV6-3 to TRBJ2-7, with D uncertain. Between the trimmed V and J ends, which lost 6 bases and 0 bases, there was a span of 9 bases. This CDR3 comprises 13 residues. Germline V lookup: CDR1 MNHEY, CDR2 SVGEGT. The CDR3 DNA reads as TGTGCCAGCAGCCAGGCCAGCTCCTACGAGCAGTACTTC. Translated: CASSQASSYEQYF.

A few counts support this clonotype. This chain links TRBV20-1 with TRBJ2-3; 7 bases fit TRBD1. Germline V gives CDR1 DFQATT, CDR2 SNEGSKA (reference sequence). The CDR3 runs to 14 residues. Losses at the gene ends were 4 bases for V and 0 bases for J; bases not matched to a gene: 4. CDR3 bases: TGCAGTGCTATTAGGACAGGAAGCACAGATACGCAGTATTTT. Protein sequence: CSAIRTGSTDTQYF.

This clonotype was counted only a few times. The chain joins TRBV28 to TRBJ2-7; D is undetermined. This CDR3 is 13 amino acids long. CDR1 is MDHEN, CDR2 SYDVKM, per germline. Trimming stripped 8 bases from V and 0 bases from J, with 11 bases between. The DNA for the CDR3 is TGTGCCAGCCGTCGTCAAGCCTCCTACGAGCAGTACTTC. This sequence encodes CASRRQASYEQYF.

This clonotype has ten or more counts. The DNA for the CDR3 is TGCGCCAGCAGCTTGGTGTCTAGCGGGAGAGATGAGCAGTTCTTC. Translated: CASSLVSSGRDEQFF. V and J are TRBV5-1 and TRBJ2-1; 10 bases are shared with TRBD2. V trimming: 0 bases; J trimming: 8 bases; junction bases outside the gene matches: 5. The germline V gene encodes CDR1 SGHRS and CDR2 YFSETQ. CDR3 length: 15 residues.

This chain joins TRBV29-1 and TRBJ1-1; D uncertain. Trimming removed 7 bases from V and 0 bases from J, with 15 bases in between. The germline CDR1 and CDR2 sequences are SQVTM and ANQGSEA. This CDR3 region has 14 residues. The CDR3 nucleotides read TGCAGCGGGACCGTCAGCAGCATGAACACTGAAGCTTTCTTT. Encoded protein: CSGTVSSMNTEAFF.

This clonotype was detected a few times. V gene TRBV20-1 combines with J gene TRBJ1-5; no clear D gene. CDR3 size: 15 residues. Germline CDR1 reads DFQATT; CDR2 reads SNEGSKA (reference sequence). V was shortened by 0 bases and J by 3 bases, with 12 bases between the two germline ends. CDR3 region: CSARDGLRINQPQHF. CDR3 nucleotides: TGCAGTGCTAGAGATGGCCTTAGAATCAATCAGCCCCAGCATTTT.

This clonotype has only one observation. This chain joins TRBV7-2 and TRBJ2-7, with D maybe TRBD2 (5 bases). Germline-derived CDR1 and CDR2 are SGHTA and FQGNSA. Between the trimmed V and J ends, which lost 1 base and 5 bases, there was a span of 12 bases. This CDR3 has 14 residues. DNA of the CDR3: TGTGCCAGCAGCTTAGTTCCCCTAGCTGACGAGCAGTACTTC. Protein sequence: CASSLVPLADEQYF.

In this sample, this clonotype turned up a few times. This chain joins TRBV20-1 and TRBJ2-1; D is undetermined. The CDR3 contains 14 residues. The V gene lost 5 bases and the J gene lost 7 bases, with 18 bases spanning the gap. Germline V CDR1 and CDR2: DFQATT, SNEGSKA (reference sequence). The CDR3 region has the DNA TGCAGTGCTCGTACCGGGCCCAGTAGAAATGAGCAGTTCTTC. As protein: CSARTGPSRNEQFF.

There are many counts of this clonotype. J is TRBJ1-1 and V is TRBV29-1, with 11 bases lining up with TRBD1. After removal of 6 bases from V and 6 bases from J, the junction contained 6 bases not matched to a gene. CDR1 SQVTM and CDR2 ANQGSEA come from the germline V gene. This CDR3 is built from 13 residues. The CDR3 here is CSVAAGQGAEAFF. The CDR3 DNA reads TGCAGCGTCGCCGCGGGACAGGGGGCTGAAGCTTTCTTT.

V and J are TRBV10-2 and TRBJ1-1, with 12 nucleotides matching TRBD1. Trimming removed 6 bases from V and 0 bases from J; junction bases left unmatched: 5. The germline CDR1 and CDR2 sequences are WSHSY and SAAADI. The CDR3 totals 16 residues. CDR3 DNA sequence: TGCGCCAGCAGAAGGGGACAGGGGGCCTTGAACACTGAAGCTTTCTTT. Protein: CASRRGQGALNTEAFF.

This clonotype has more than one count but fewer than ten. The genes are TRBV7-2 and TRBJ2-7, with TRBD2 identical over 14 bases. Germline V gene sequence: CDR1 SGHTA, CDR2 FQGNSA. The CDR3 has 14 residues. V lost 6 bases to trimming and J lost 8 bases; unmatched junction nucleotides: 6. In nucleotides, the CDR3 is TGTGCCAGCAGTCCTCGACTAGCGGGAGGGAAGCAGTACTTC. It is translated as CASSPRLAGGKQYF. The full variable domain, with the rest looked up from reference TRBV7-2 and TRBJ2-7, is GAGVSQSPSNKVTEKGKDVELRCDPISGHTALYWYRQSLGQGLEFLIYFQGNSAPDKSGLPSDRFSAERTGGSVSTLTIQRTQQEDSAVYLCASSPRLAGGKQYFGPGTRLTVT.

This clonotype has a handful of counts. The chain recombines TRBV6-5 with TRBJ2-5; D might be TRBD1 (5 bases). V lost 3 bases, J lost 4 bases, and 18 bases lay in between. Looked up from germline, CDR1 is MNHEY and CDR2 is SVGAGI. The CDR3 runs 16 residues. For the CDR3, the DNA is TGTGCCAGCAGTTATTCGAGCAGGCAAAGGGGAGAGACCCAGTACTTC. Translating gives CASSYSSRQRGETQYF.

V and J are TRBV12-3 or TRBV12-4 and TRBJ1-5; D is unresolved. The DNA end is a closer match to TRBJ2-3, so the J assignment may be wrong. The CDR3 is made up of 15 amino acids. The CDR3: CASSLVGYSNQPQYF. CDR3 DNA: TGTGCCAGCAGTTTAGTAGGCTATAGCAATCAGCCCCAGTATTTT.

The rearrangement links TRBV20-1 to TRBJ1-2; 7 bases align to TRBD1. After removal of 2 bases from V and 8 bases from J, the junction contained 11 bases not matched to a gene. This CDR3 region has 14 residues. The germline V gene encodes CDR1 DFQATT and CDR2 SNEGSKA (reference sequence). This CDR3 is CSARTGTALGGYTF. The DNA of the CDR3 is TGCAGTGCTAGAACCGGGACAGCCTTAGGGGGCTACACCTTC.

The chain has TRBV4-2 and TRBJ2-1, with D unresolved. CDR3 length equals 16 residues. Germline V gene data show CDR1 as LGHNA and CDR2 as YNFKEQ. Trimming took off 0 bases at V and 5 bases at J, with 14 bases between the two ends. CDR3 DNA: TGTGCCAGCAGCCAAGAATCCCAGCCTTATAACAATGAGCAGTTCTTC. Its translation: CASSQESQPYNNEQFF.

The table lists this clonotype with a few counts. The chain couples TRBV10-3 to TRBJ2-5; perhaps TRBD2 as D (6 bases). V was cut by 8 bases and J by 1 base, with 14 bases left in between. Germline CDR1 and CDR2: ENHRY and SYGVKD. This CDR3 contains 14 residues. CDR3 in amino acids: CAIGGTPPQETQYF. The CDR3 DNA sequence: TGTGCCATCGGGGGGACGCCACCCCAAGAGACCCAGTACTTC.

Remarks on this clonotype: The junction and the germline gene differ at one end; a read error may be behind it. This chain joins TRBV10-3 and TRBJ2-4; D possibly corresponds to TRBD1 (6 bases). The length of the CDR3 is 13 residues. CDR1 is ENHRY and CDR2 is SYGVKD in the germline V gene. CDR3 sequence reads: CAISVKRGDTQWF. The CDR3 nucleotides read TGTGCCATCAGTGTAAAGAGAGGGGACACCCAGTGGTTC.

This clonotype was counted between two and nine times. V and J are TRBV6-2 or TRBV6-3 and TRBJ2-1; the match to TRBD2 covers 9 bases. With 5 bases clipped from V and 4 bases from J, the junction kept 3 bases outside the gene matches. Per the germline V gene, CDR1 is MNHEY and CDR2 is SVGEGT. The CDR3 spans 14 residues. The CDR3 coding sequence is TGTGCCAGCAGTAGACTAGCGGAGTACAATGAGCAGTTCTTC. Its translation: CASSRLAEYNEQFF.

The gene calls are TRBV7-9 and TRBJ2-5, with D uncertain. Trimming stripped 6 bases from V and 1 base from J, with 9 bases between. The CDR3 has 13 amino acids. Germline CDR1 reads SEHNR; CDR2 reads FQNEAQ (reference sequence). CDR3 region: CASSGWSQETQYF. CDR3 bases: TGTGCCAGCAGTGGCTGGTCCCAAGAGACCCAGTACTTC.

This clonotype came up a few times. This chain uses TRBV15 with TRBJ2-1; 11 bases fit TRBD2. The V gene's germline CDR1 is LNHNV and CDR2 YYDKDF (reference sequence). The CDR3 runs to 17 residues. V shed 1 base and J 0 bases; nucleotides not matched to a gene: 2. The CDR3 DNA reads TGTGCCACCAGCAGAGTGGGACTAGCGGTCTCCTACAATGAGCAGTTCTTC. It is translated as CATSRVGLAVSYNEQFF. The variable domain in full, with the rest retrieved from reference TRBV15 and TRBJ2-1, is DAMVIQNPRYQVTQFGKPVTLSCSQTLNHNVMYWYQQKSSQAPKLLFHYYDKDFNNEADTPDNFQSRRPNTSFCFLDIRSPGLGDTAMYLCATSRVGLAVSYNEQFFGPGTRLTVL.